The TCR beta chain described here comes from a study of blood T cells in healthy people across ages. The second PCR ran roughly 6 to 12 cycles with a sample-barcoded 5' primer and J-beta primers. CDR3-containing paired-end reads numbering at least 3 million came from each sample. TCRdb passed the 5' RACE reads through MiXCR, listing each CDR3 protein once. The table records just under 900,000 distinct CDR3 sequences, more than 25% of them present only once. The CDR3 covers 15 residues. Germline trimming cut 6 bases from V and 9 bases from J; bases unmatched to any gene: 12. CDR1 is MNHEY, CDR2 SMNVEV, per germline (reference sequence). There are many counts of this clonotype.

The material sequenced was blood. This chain uses TRBV27 with TRBJ2-1; 9 bases are a match to TRBD1. This TCR derives from a woman of 80 years or more in good health. The DNA for the CDR3 is TGTGCCAGCAGGGTCGGGACAGGGTTAGGCGGTGAGCAGTTCTTC. Translating gives CASRVGTGLGGEQFF.